Listed below are T cell receptor beta chains from one sample, sequenced in a study of blood T cell repertoires in COVID-19. Produced via immunoSEQ multiplex PCR; TCRdb's table is partial and in-frame only. The repertoire holds approximately 30,000 clones, with less than 80% as singletons. The specimen sequenced was peripheral blood. These receptors were taken from a man between 65 and 80 years old with acute or convalescent COVID-19. Each CDR3 is given with its conserved first and last residue. The D gene is left open where the match is weak. Only part of the rows carry a size: once, few, many, or a class if the clone is expanded.

TRBV5-1	NA	TRBJ2-1	NA	CASSLSRGSVNEQFF	TGCGCCAGCAGCTTGAGTAGGGGGTCTGTGAATGAGCAGTTCTTC
TRBV3-1/TRBV3-2	NA	TRBJ2-2	NA	CASSQPTRSPGELFF	TGTGCCAGCAGCCAACCCACACGGAGTCCCGGGGAGCTGTTTTTT
TRBV6-4	TRBD2	TRBJ2-3	NA	CASSGAGGGTDTQYF	TGTGCCAGCAGTGGAGCGGGGGGGGGCACAGATACGCAGTATTTT
TRBV5-4	TRBD1	TRBJ2-3	NA	CASSWTGSTDTQYF	TGTGCCAGCAGCTGGACAGGGAGTACGGATACGCAGTATTTT
TRBV3-1/TRBV3-2	TRBD2	TRBJ2-2	few	CASSQIAGALTGELFF	TGTGCCAGCAGCCAAATAGCGGGAGCGCTCACCGGGGAGCTGTTTTTT
TRBV5-6	NA	TRBJ2-5	NA	CASSLPGVGETQYF	TGTGCCAGCAGCCTACCCGGGGTTGGTGAGACCCAGTACTTC
TRBV29-1	NA	TRBJ2-7	NA	CSVVSEYSREQYF	TGCAGCGTTGTGAGTGAATATTCTCGTGAGCAGTACTTC
TRBV6-5	NA	TRBJ2-3	NA	CASSYERTDTQYF	TGTGCCAGCAGTTACGAGCGCACAGATACGCAGTATTTT
TRBV18	NA	TRBJ1-3	NA	CASSPPPGGNTIYF	TGTGCCAGCTCACCACCCCCAGGAGGAAACACCATATATTTT
TRBV7-3	TRBD2	TRBJ2-3	NA	CASSLRLAGGSTDTQYF	TGTGCCAGCAGCTTACGGCTAGCGGGAGGGTCCACAGATACGCAGTATTTT
TRBV6-1	TRBD1	TRBJ1-1	NA	CASSEPRGTPMNTEAFF	TGTGCCAGCAGTGAACCCAGGGGGACGCCCATGAACACTGAAGCTTTCTTT
TRBV5-5	NA	TRBJ1-5	NA	CASSFTDSNQPQHF	TGTGCCAGCAGCTTTACAGATAGCAATCAGCCCCAGCATTTT
TRBV18	NA	TRBJ2-2	once	CASSPQTTNTGELFF	TGTGCCAGCTCACCCCAGACAACGAACACCGGGGAGCTGTTTTTT
TRBV27	NA	TRBJ1-6	NA	CASSLSRGWNSPLHF	TGTGCCAGCAGTTTATCCAGGGGTTGGAATTCACCCCTCCACTTT
TRBV7-9	TRBD1	TRBJ1-1	NA	CASSLAGTGARAEAFF	TGTGCCAGCAGCTTAGCCGGGACAGGGGCTCGTGCTGAAGCTTTCTTT
TRBV4-2	NA	TRBJ1-5	many	CASRQTLARSNQPQHF	TGTGCCAGCCGCCAGACTTTAGCTAGGAGCAATCAGCCCCAGCATTTT
TRBV2	TRBD1	TRBJ2-5	NA	CASSATDRVEQETQYF	TGTGCCAGCAGCGCCACGGACAGGGTTGAGCAAGAGACCCAGTACTTC
TRBV9	NA	TRBJ2-2	NA	CASSVVPDTGELFF	TGTGCCAGCAGCGTAGTGCCGGACACCGGGGAGCTGTTTTTT
TRBV3-1/TRBV3-2	NA	TRBJ1-2	NA	CASSQDYDGYTF	TGTGCCAGCAGCCAAGATTATGATGGCTACACCTTC
TRBV18	NA	TRBJ2-6	NA	CASSPISPASSGANVLTF	TGTGCCAGCTCACCAATTAGCCCCGCTAGCTCTGGGGCCAACGTCCTGACTTTC
TRBV18	NA	TRBJ1-6	once	CASSPRDKTSPLHF	TGTGCCAGCTCACCACGGGACAAGACCTCACCCCTCCACTTT
TRBV28	NA	TRBJ2-6	NA	CASSSHQGSWLAGANVLTF	TGTGCCAGCAGTTCCCACCAGGGGAGCTGGCTGGCTGGGGCCAACGTCCTGACTTTC
TRBV27	TRBD1	TRBJ2-7	NA	CASRKGQVPYEQYF	TGTGCCAGCAGAAAGGGACAGGTTCCCTACGAGCAGTACTTC
TRBV27	NA	TRBJ1-6	NA	CASSLRGMGAGSPLHF	TGTGCCAGCAGTCTCCGTGGGATGGGAGCTGGTTCACCCCTCCACTTT
TRBV29-1	TRBD2	TRBJ2-7	NA	CSVSGTSSREQYF	TGCAGCGTTTCCGGGACTAGTAGTCGGGAGCAGTACTTC
TRBV13	NA	TRBJ1-3	NA	CASSLRGGNTIYF	TGTGCCAGCAGCTTACGGGGAGGAAACACCATATATTTT
TRBV19	TRBD1	TRBJ2-5	few	CASSPTRGLETQYF	TGTGCCAGTAGTCCGACCAGGGGGCTTGAGACCCAGTACTTC
TRBV3-1/TRBV3-2	TRBD1	TRBJ1-1	NA	CASSRPGQIPGTEAFF	TGTGCCAGCAGCCGCCCGGGACAGATTCCGGGCACTGAAGCTTTCTTT
TRBV6-5	NA	TRBJ1-6	NA	CASSYSEDYNSPLHF	TGTGCCAGCAGTTACTCCGAGGACTATAATTCACCCCTCCACTTT
TRBV7-2	TRBD1	TRBJ2-3	NA	CASSLRVGTGRADTQYF	TGTGCCAGCAGCTTAAGGGTTGGGACAGGGAGGGCAGATACGCAGTATTTT
TRBV7-2	NA	TRBJ1-2	NA	CASSGGNYGYTF	TGTGCCAGCAGTGGAGGGAACTATGGCTACACCTTC
TRBV19	NA	TRBJ2-1	NA	CASRGPGLAVSNEQFF	TGTGCCAGTCGGGGTCCGGGTCTAGCTGTGAGCAATGAGCAGTTCTTC
TRBV27	NA	TRBJ1-6	NA	CASTRTHNNSPLHF	TGTGCCAGCACGCGGACACATAATAATTCACCCCTCCACTTT
TRBV7-9	NA	TRBJ2-1	NA	CASSLGTGYNEQFF	TGTGCCAGCAGCTTAGGCACAGGATACAATGAGCAGTTCTTC
TRBV18	TRBD1	TRBJ1-4	NA	CASHNGQGGEKLFF	TGTGCCAGCCATAACGGACAGGGAGGGGAAAAACTGTTTTTT
TRBV28	TRBD1	TRBJ1-5	NA	CASSAYHRGYSNQPQHF	TGTGCCAGCAGTGCCTACCACAGGGGGTATAGCAATCAGCCCCAGCATTTT
TRBV6-6	NA	TRBJ2-1	NA	CASRGAGNEQFF	TGTGCCAGCAGGGGGGCAGGGAATGAGCAGTTCTTC
TRBV18	TRBD1	TRBJ2-7	few	CASSPKTGQYEQYF	TGTGCCAGCTCACCAAAGACGGGACAGTACGAGCAGTACTTC
TRBV2	NA	TRBJ2-3	NA	CASKTNTDTQYF	TGTGCCAGCAAGACAAACACAGATACGCAGTATTTT
TRBV11-3	NA	TRBJ2-3	NA	CASSGGAALATDTQYF	TGTGCCAGCAGCGGAGGTGCGGCCCTAGCAACAGATACGCAGTATTTT
TRBV13	TRBD1	TRBJ2-7	NA	CASSPRQGAYEQYF	TGTGCCAGCAGCCCTCGACAGGGAGCCTACGAGCAGTACTTC
TRBV19	TRBD1	TRBJ1-1	NA	CASSISQGAGTEAFF	TGTGCCAGTAGTATCTCCCAGGGGGCGGGGACTGAAGCTTTCTTT
TRBV7-3	TRBD2	TRBJ2-7	once	CASSLRGSGEYEQYF	TGTGCCAGCAGCTTAAGGGGGAGCGGGGAGTACGAGCAGTACTTC
TRBV30	NA	TRBJ1-1	NA	CACNRDGVYTEAFF	TGTGCCTGTAACAGGGACGGGGTGTACACTGAAGCTTTCTTT
TRBV7-2	NA	TRBJ2-5	NA	CASSLTGASRVTQYF	TGTGCCAGCAGCTTAACGGGCGCCTCCAGGGTGACCCAGTACTTC
TRBV11-2	NA	TRBJ2-3	NA	CASSVSDTQYF	TGTGCCAGCAGCGTCTCAGATACGCAGTATTTT
TRBV7-2	NA	TRBJ1-3	NA	CASSPYTGENTIYF	TGTGCCAGCAGCCCCTATACGGGGGAAAACACCATATATTTT
TRBV27	TRBD2	TRBJ2-5	NA	CASHGTGGRGRGKTQYF	TGTGCCAGCCATGGAACCGGCGGGCGCGGGAGGGGGAAGACCCAGTACTTC
TRBV15	NA	TRBJ1-3	NA	CATSRGYSSGNTIYF	TGTGCCACCAGCAGAGGCTACAGCTCTGGAAACACCATATATTTT
TRBV5-1	NA	TRBJ2-2	few	CASSEEGRGIRELFF	TGCGCCAGCAGCGAGGAAGGACGGGGGATCAGGGAGCTGTTTTTT
TRBV3-1/TRBV3-2	TRBD2	TRBJ2-2	NA	CASSQNGRITGELFF	TGTGCCAGCAGCCAAAACGGGAGGATCACCGGGGAGCTGTTTTTT
TRBV6-5	NA	TRBJ2-5	NA	CASSYSDLETQYF	TGTGCCAGCAGCTATAGCGATTTGGAGACCCAGTACTTC
TRBV6-2/TRBV6-3	NA	TRBJ1-2	NA	CASSYSGEFGGYTF	TGTGCCAGCAGTTACTCCGGGGAATTTGGTGGCTACACCTTC
TRBV19	NA	TRBJ2-2	NA	CASSITLTGELFF	TGTGCCAGTAGTATAACTCTCACCGGGGAGCTGTTTTTT